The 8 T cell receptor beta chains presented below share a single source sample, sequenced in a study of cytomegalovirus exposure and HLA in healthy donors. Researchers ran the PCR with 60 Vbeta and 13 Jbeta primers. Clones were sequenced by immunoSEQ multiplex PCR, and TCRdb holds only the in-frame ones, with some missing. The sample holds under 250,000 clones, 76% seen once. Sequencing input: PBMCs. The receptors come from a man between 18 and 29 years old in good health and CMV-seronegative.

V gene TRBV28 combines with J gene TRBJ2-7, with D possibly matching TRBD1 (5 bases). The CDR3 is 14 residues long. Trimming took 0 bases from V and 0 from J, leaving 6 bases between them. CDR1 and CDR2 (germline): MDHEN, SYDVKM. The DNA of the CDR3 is TGTGCCAGCAGTTTATGGGACACCTCCTACGAGCAGTACTTC. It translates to CASSLWDTSYEQYF.

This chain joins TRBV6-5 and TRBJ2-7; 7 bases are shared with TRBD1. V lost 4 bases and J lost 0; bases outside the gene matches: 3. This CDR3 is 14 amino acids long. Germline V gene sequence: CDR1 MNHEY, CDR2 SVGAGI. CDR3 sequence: CASSFGQASYEQYF. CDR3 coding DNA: TGTGCCAGCAGTTTCGGACAGGCCTCCTACGAGCAGTACTTC.

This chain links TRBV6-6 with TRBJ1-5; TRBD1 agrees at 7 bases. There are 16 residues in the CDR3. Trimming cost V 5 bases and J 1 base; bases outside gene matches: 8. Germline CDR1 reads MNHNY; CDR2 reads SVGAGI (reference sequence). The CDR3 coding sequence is TGTGCCAGCAGTCCCCGACAGGGAAGCAGCAATCAGCCCCAGCATTTT. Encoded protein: CASSPRQGSSNQPQHF.

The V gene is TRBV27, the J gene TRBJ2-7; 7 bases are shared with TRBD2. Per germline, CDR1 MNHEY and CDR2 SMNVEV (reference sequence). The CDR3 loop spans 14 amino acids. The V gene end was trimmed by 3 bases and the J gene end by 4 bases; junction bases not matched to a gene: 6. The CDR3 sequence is CASSFKREWYEQYF. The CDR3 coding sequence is TGTGCCAGCAGTTTTAAGCGGGAATGGTACGAGCAGTACTTC.

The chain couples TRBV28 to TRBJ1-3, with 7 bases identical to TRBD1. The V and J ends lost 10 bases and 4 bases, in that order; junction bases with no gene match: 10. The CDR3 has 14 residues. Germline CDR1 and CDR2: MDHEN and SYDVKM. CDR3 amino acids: CATLDRAGGNTIYF. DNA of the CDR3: TGTGCCACCTTAGACAGGGCAGGAGGAAACACCATATATTTT.

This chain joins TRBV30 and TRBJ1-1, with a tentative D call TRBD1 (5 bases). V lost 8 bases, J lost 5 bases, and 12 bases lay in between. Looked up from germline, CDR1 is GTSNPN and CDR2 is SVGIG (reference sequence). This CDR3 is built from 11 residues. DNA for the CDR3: TGTGCCCAGGGTGGGTCGACTGAAGCTTTCTTT. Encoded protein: CAQGGSTEAFF.

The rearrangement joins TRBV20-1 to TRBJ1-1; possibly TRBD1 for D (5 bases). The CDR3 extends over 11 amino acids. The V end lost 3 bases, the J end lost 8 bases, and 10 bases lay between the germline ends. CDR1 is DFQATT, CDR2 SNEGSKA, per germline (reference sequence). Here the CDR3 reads CSASLRAEAFF. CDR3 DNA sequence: TGCAGTGCTAGCCTCAGGGCGGAAGCTTTCTTT.

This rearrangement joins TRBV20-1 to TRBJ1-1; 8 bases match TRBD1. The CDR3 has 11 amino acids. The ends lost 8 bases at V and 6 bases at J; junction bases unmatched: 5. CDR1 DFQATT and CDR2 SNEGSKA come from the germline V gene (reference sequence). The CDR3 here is CSRQGLAEAFF. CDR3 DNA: TGCAGTCGACAGGGGCTGGCTGAAGCTTTCTTT.